This T cell receptor (beta chain) derives from a study of T cells in Graves' hyperthyroidism and ophthalmopathy. Study-level results: Through a model of 13 V-J features, ophthalmopathy was separated from stable hyperthyroidism.

TCR beta CDR3 sequences were amplified from RNA transcripts. First-round RT-PCR targeting the TCR CDR3 was performed with the HTBI primer set. TCRdb re-derived calls from the multiplex PCR reads in MiXCR, one entry per CDR3 protein. This table has 600,000 to 650,000 distinct CDR3 sequences, about a sixth appearing once. The CDR3 sequence is 15 residues long. Trimming removed 5 bases from V and 0 bases from J, with 12 bases in between. From germline, CDR1 is SNHLY and CDR2 FYNNEI. Calling Graves' hyperthyroidism stable meant ophthalmopathy did not progress within 18 months. Together with thyroid ultrasound, orbital computed tomography, serum thyroxine and TRAb, clinical symptoms were used for diagnoses. Isolation of PBMCs was performed on around 9.7 ml fresh peripheral blood. This clonotype was seen ten or more times. Its antigen is as yet unknown.

This clonotype originated in a woman in her 30s with Graves' hyperthyroidism. The source material was blood. This chain uses TRBV2 with TRBJ2-3; D is undetermined. The CDR3 spells CASSLTFSSTDTQYF. The CDR3 DNA sequence: TGTGCCAGCAGTCTGACATTCAGTAGCACAGATACGCAGTATTTT.